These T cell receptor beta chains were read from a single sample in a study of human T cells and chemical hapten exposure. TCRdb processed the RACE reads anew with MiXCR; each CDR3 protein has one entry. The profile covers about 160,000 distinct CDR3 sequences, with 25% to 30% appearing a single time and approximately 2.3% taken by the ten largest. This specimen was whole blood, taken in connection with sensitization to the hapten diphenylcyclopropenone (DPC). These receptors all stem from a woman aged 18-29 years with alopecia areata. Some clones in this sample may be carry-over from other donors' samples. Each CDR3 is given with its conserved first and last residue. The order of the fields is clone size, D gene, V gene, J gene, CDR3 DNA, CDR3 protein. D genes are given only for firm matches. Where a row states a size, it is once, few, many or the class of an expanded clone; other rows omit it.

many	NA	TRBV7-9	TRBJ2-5	TGTGCCAGCAGCTTAGCTGCCGGGAGACAAGAGACCCAGTACTTC	CASSLAAGRQETQYF
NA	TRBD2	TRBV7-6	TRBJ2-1	TGTGCCAGCAGCCCCAGCGGGAGTCATTACAATGAGCAGTTCTTC	CASSPSGSHYNEQFF
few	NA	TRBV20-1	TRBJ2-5	TGCAGTGCTAGAGTTCCCGGCGGGAAACGAGAGACCCAGTACTTC	CSARVPGGKRETQYF
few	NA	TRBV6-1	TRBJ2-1	TGTGCCAGCAGTGATAGCCAGACACCCTACAATGAGCAGTTCTTC	CASSDSQTPYNEQFF
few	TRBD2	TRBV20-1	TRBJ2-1	TGCAGTGCTCGGACTAGATTCTCCTACAATGAGCAGTTCTTC	CSARTRFSYNEQFF
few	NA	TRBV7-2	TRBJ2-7	TGTGCCAGCAGCTTAACGCAGGCTGGCTACGAGCAGTACTTC	CASSLTQAGYEQYF
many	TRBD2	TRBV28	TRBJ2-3	TGTGCCAGCAGTTCCAGCGGGGCGGGTCTGAATACGCAGTATTTT	CASSSSGAGLNTQYF
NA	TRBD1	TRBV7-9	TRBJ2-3	TGTGCCAGCAGCAACCGGGACAGGGGGCAAGGTACGCAGTATTTT	CASSNRDRGQGTQYF
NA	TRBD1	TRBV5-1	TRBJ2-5	TGCGCCAGCAGCAGGAGGGACAGGGGCGCCGGGAAGGCCCAGTACTTC	CASSRRDRGAGKAQYF
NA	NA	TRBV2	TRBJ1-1	TGTGCCAGCGGACGGGAGCAGGCCAAGAACACTGAAGCTTTCTTT	CASGREQAKNTEAFF
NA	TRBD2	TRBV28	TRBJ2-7	TGTGCCAGCAGTTCCCCCCAGGGACTAGCGGGCTACGAGCAGTACTTC	CASSSPQGLAGYEQYF
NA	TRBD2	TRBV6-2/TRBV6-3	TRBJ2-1	TGTGCCAGCCATACTAGCGGAACCTACAATGAGCAGTTCTTC	CASHTSGTYNEQFF
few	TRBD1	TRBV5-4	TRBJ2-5	TGTGCCAGCAGCGATGACCAGGGACAGGAGACCCAGTACTTC	CASSDDQGQETQYF
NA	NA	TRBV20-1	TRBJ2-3	TGCAGTGCTAGTTTTCCTACGTATACGCAGTATTTT	CSASFPTYTQYF
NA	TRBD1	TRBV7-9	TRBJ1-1	TGTGCCAGCAGCTTAGGATGGCTAGGGGGACAGCGCAAGGCTGAAGCTTTCTTT	CASSLGWLGGQRKAEAFF
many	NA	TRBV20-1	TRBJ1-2	TGCAGTGCTACCCTCGGACCGAAGCGTAACTATGGCTACACCTTC	CSATLGPKRNYGYTF
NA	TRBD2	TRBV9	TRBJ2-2	TGTGCCAGCAGCCAACGTAGCGGGCAGCCGAACACCGGGGAGCTGTTTTTT	CASSQRSGQPNTGELFF
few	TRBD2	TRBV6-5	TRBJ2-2	TGTGCCAGCAGTTGGAAAGCGGGGGGGCCCGGGGAGCTGTTTTTT	CASSWKAGGPGELFF
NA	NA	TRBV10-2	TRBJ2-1	TGCGCCAGCAGTGAGGGGGGCTTTGAGCAGTTCTTC	CASSEGGFEQFF
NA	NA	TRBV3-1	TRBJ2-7	TGTGCCAGCAGCCAACGGGGTTACGAGCAGTACTTC	CASSQRGYEQYF
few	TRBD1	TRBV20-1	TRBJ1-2	TGCAGTGCTAGGACAGGGAATGGCTACACCTTC	CSARTGNGYTF
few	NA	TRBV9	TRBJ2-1	TGTGCCAGCAGCGTAAATTCCGCGAGGGTGCAGTTCTTC	CASSVNSARVQFF
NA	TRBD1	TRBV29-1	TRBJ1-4	TGCAGCGCGGGCGGACAGGCAACTAATGAAAAACTGTTTTTT	CSAGGQATNEKLFF
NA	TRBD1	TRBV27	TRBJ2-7	TGTGCCAGCAGTTTATCAACAGGGGACCACGAGCAGTACTTC	CASSLSTGDHEQYF
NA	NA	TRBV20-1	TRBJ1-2	TGCAGTGCTAGAGATGCCTCCGGGAGGAACTATGGCTACACCTTC	CSARDASGRNYGYTF
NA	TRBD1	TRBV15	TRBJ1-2	TGTGCCACCGAAGGACAGGGGGCGAACTATGGCTACACCTTC	CATEGQGANYGYTF
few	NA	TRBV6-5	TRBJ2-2	TGTGCCAGCAGTTCCCCTCGCGGCGGGCCCTCCGGGGAGCTGTTTTTT	CASSSPRGGPSGELFF
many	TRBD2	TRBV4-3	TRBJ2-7	TGCGCCAGCAGCCGTCTAGCGGGAGGTTACGAGCAGTACTTC	CASSRLAGGYEQYF
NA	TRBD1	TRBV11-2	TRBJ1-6	TGTGCCAGCAGCTTAGAGGGGACAGTGGTCGCACCCCTCCACTTT	CASSLEGTVVAPLHF
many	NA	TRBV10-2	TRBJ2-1	TGCGCCAGCAGTGAATCGGGGTCCTACAATGAGCAGTTCTTC	CASSESGSYNEQFF
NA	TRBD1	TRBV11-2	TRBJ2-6	TGTGCCAGCGGGGACCGGGACAGGGGTTTGCGTGGGGCCAACGTCCTGACTTTC	CASGDRDRGLRGANVLTF
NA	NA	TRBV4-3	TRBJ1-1	TGCGCCAGCAGCCAAACAGGGAAGATTTACACTGAAGCTTTCTTT	CASSQTGKIYTEAFF
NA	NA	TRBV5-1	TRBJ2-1	TGCGCCAGCAGCTTGGGTAATACCATGTACAATGAGCAGTTCTTC	CASSLGNTMYNEQFF
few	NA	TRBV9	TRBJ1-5	TGTGCCAGCAGCGTAGAAGGTCGGGGCAATCAGCCCCAGCATTTT	CASSVEGRGNQPQHF
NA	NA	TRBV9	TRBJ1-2	TGTGCCAGCAGCGCCCATCGTACCAAAGGTACTAACTATGGCTACACCTTC	CASSAHRTKGTNYGYTF
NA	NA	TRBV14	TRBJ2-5	TGTGCCAGCAGTAGGGGATTGAGGCGTGAGACCCAGTACTTC	CASSRGLRRETQYF
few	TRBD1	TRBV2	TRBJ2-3	TGTGCCAGCAGTGTGGGACAGGGTCAAGATACGCAGTATTTT	CASSVGQGQDTQYF
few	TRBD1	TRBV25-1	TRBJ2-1	TGTGCCAGCAGTGGCTTCCGGGACAGCGTACAGTTCTTC	CASSGFRDSVQFF
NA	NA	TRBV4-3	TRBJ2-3	TGCGCCAGCAGCCAAAACCGGGACAACTGGTTCACAGATACGCAGTATTTT	CASSQNRDNWFTDTQYF
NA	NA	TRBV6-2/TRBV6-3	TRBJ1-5	TGTGCCAGCAGGATTGGGACCGCTGGGAATCAGCCCCAGCATTTT	CASRIGTAGNQPQHF
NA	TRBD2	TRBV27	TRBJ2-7	TGTGCCACGGGGGGGACTCTGAAGGGCGAGCAGTACTTC	CATGGTLKGEQYF
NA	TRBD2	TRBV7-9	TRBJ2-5	TGTGCCAGCAGCTTAGCAGCGGGGTGGGAGACCCAGTACTTC	CASSLAAGWETQYF
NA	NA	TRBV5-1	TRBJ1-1	TGCGCCAGCAGCCGACTCCTAATGAACACTGAAGCTTTCTTT	CASSRLLMNTEAFF
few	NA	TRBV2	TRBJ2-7	TGTGCCAGCAGTGTGGTATACGAGCAGTACTTC	CASSVVYEQYF
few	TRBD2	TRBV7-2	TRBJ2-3	TGTGCCAGCAGCCTATTTCCGGGACTAAGCTCAGATACGCAGTATTTT	CASSLFPGLSSDTQYF
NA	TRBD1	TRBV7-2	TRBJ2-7	TGTGCCAGCAGCACGGGGCAGGGGGCAAGGGAGCAGTACTTC	CASSTGQGAREQYF
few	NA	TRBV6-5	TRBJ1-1	TGTGCCAGCAGTTACCATGGGGTGAACACTGAAGCTTTCTTT	CASSYHGVNTEAFF
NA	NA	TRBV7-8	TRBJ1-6	TGTGCCAGCAGCCCCCGGGACGCCTCACCCCTCCACTTT	CASSPRDASPLHF
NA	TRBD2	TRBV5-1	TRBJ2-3	TGCGCCAGCAGCTTGGGACTAGCGGGGGGTCTTCCGTATTTT	CASSLGLAGGLPYF
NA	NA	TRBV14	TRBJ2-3	TGTGCCAGCAGCCAACCAGCCCGTAGCGACACAGATACGCAGTATTTT	CASSQPARSDTDTQYF
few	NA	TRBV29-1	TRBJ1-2	TGCAGCGTTGAAGATGGCGGGGGCTATGGCTACACCTTC	CSVEDGGGYGYTF
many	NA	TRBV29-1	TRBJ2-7	TGCAGCGTTACCCGGGACAACTCCTACGAGCAGTACTTC	CSVTRDNSYEQYF
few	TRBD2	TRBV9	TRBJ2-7	TGTGCCAGCAGCGTGGGGTCGGCTAGCGGTTACGAGCAGTACTTC	CASSVGSASGYEQYF
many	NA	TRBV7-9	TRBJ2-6	TGTGCCAGCAGCTTACAGGGACGCAGGGCCAACGTCCTGACTTTC	CASSLQGRRANVLTF